This T cell receptor beta chain was captured by sequencing in a study of CD8 T cells in Susac syndrome. RNA totalling roughly 0.45 to 1 ug underwent reverse transcription with random hexamers. A multiplex approach, immunoSEQ multiplex PCR, amplified TCR beta CDR3 across 54 Vbeta and 13 Jbeta. A single record per CDR3 protein comes from TCRdb applying MiXCR to the immunoSEQ multiplex PCR reads. The sample lists around 120,000 distinct CDR3 sequences; 85% to 95% were seen once. Germline V CDR1 and CDR2: SGHDT, YYEEEE. V dropped 4 bases and J dropped 5 bases, with 12 bases sitting between them. CDR3 size: 13 residues.

Sequenced: CD4+ T cells from PBMCs. The chain combines TRBV5-6 with TRBJ2-5; tentatively, D is TRBD2 (6 bases). The source of this sequence is a human donor with multiple sclerosis. The CDR3 here is CASSAAGRETQYF. CDR3 DNA sequence: TGTGCCAGCAGCGCGGCGGGAAGGGAGACCCAGTACTTC.